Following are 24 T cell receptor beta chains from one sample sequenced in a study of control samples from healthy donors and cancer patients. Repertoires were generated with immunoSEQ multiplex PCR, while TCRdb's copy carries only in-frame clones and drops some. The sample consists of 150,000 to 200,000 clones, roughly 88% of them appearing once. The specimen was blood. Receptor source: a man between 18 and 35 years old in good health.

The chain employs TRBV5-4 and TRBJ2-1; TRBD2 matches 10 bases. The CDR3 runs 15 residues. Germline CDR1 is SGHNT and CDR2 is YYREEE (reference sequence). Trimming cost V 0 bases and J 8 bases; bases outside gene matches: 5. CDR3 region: CASSLEAGGYDEQFF. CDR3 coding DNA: TGTGCCAGCAGCTTGGAAGCGGGGGGGTATGATGAGCAGTTCTTC.

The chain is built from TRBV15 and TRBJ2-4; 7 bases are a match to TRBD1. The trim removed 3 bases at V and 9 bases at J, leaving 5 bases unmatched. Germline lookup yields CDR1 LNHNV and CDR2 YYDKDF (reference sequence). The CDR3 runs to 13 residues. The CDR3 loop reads CATSRAQGSIQYF. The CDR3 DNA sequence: TGTGCCACCAGCAGGGCACAGGGGTCCATTCAGTACTTC.

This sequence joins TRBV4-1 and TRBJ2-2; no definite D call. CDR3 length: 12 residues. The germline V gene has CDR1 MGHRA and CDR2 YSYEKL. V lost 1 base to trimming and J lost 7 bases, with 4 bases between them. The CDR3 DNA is TGCGCCAGCAGCCAAGTGAGCGGGGAGCTGTTTTTT. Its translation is CASSQVSGELFF.

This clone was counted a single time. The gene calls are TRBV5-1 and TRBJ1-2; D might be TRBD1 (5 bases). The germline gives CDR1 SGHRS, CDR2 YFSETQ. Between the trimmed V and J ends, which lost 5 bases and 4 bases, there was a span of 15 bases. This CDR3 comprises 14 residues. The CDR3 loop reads CASRPEQVSYGYTF. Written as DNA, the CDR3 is TGCGCCAGCAGACCCGAACAGGTATCCTATGGCTACACCTTC.

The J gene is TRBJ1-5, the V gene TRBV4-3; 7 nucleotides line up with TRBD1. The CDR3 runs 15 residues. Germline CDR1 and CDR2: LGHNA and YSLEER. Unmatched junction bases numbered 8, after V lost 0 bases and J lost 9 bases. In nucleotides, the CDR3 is TGCGCCAGCAGCCAAGAGGGTGGGGACAGCTGGCCCCAGCATTTT. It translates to CASSQEGGDSWPQHF.

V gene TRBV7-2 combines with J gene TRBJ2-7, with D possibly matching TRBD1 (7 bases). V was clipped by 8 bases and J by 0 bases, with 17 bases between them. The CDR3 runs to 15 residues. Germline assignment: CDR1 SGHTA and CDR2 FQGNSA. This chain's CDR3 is CASRQGVGGSYEQYF. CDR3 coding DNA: TGTGCCAGCCGCCAGGGGGTCGGGGGCTCCTACGAGCAGTACTTC.

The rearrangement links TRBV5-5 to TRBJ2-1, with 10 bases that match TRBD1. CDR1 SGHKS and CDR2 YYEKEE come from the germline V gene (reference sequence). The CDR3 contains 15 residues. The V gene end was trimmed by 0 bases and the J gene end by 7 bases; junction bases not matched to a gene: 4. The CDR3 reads CASSLAGTGENEQFF. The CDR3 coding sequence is TGTGCCAGCAGCTTGGCTGGGACAGGGGAAAATGAGCAGTTCTTC.

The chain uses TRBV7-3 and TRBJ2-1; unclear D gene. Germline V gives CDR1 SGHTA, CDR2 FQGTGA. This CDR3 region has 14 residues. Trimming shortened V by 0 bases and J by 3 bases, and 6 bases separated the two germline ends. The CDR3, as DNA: TGTGCCAGCAGCTTAACCCCAAGCTACAATGAGCAGTTCTTC. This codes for CASSLTPSYNEQFF.

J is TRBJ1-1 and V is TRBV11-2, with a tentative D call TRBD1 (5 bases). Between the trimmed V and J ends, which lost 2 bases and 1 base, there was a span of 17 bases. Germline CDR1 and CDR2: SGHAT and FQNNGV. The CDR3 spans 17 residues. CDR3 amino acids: CASSLFLAGSRNTEAFF. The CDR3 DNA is TGTGCCAGCAGCTTATTTCTGGCAGGGAGTAGGAACACTGAAGCTTTCTTT.

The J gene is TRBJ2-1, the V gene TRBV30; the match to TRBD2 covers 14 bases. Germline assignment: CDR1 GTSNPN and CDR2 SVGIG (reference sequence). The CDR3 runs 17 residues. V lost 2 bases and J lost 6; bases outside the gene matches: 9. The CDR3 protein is CAWSWWTSGGHLNEQFF. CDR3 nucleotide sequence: TGTGCCTGGAGTTGGTGGACTAGCGGGGGGCATCTCAATGAGCAGTTCTTC.

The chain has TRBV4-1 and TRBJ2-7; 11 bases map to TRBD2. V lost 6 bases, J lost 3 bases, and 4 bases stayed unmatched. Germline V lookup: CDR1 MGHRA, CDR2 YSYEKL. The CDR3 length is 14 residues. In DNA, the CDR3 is TGCGCCAGCAGTCAGGGACTAGCGGTCTACGAGCAGTACTTC. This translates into CASSQGLAVYEQYF.

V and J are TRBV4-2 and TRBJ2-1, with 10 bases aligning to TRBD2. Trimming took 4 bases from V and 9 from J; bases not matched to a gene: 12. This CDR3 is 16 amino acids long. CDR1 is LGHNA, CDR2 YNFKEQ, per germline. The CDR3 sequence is CASSPQRASGGSEQFF. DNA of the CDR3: TGTGCCAGCAGCCCGCAACGGGCTAGCGGGGGCAGTGAGCAGTTCTTC.

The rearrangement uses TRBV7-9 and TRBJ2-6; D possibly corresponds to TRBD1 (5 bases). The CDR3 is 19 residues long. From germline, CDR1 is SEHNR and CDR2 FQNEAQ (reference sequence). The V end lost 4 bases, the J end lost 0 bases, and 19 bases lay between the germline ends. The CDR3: CASSSSGARKSSGANVLTF. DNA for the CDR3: TGTGCCAGCAGCTCGTCTGGGGCCAGAAAAAGCTCTGGGGCCAACGTCCTGACTTTC.

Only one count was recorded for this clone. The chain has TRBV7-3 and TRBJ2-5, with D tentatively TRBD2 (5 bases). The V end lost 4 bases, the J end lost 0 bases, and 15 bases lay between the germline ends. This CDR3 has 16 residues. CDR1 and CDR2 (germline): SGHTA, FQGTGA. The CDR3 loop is CASSSQADQDQETQYF. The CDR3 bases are TGTGCCAGCAGCTCCCAAGCGGATCAAGACCAAGAGACCCAGTACTTC.

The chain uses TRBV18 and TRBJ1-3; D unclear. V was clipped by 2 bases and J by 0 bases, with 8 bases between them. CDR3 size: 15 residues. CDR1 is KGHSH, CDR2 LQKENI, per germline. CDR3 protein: CASSPRVSSGNTIYF. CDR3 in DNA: TGTGCCAGCTCACCAAGGGTGAGCTCTGGAAACACCATATATTTT.

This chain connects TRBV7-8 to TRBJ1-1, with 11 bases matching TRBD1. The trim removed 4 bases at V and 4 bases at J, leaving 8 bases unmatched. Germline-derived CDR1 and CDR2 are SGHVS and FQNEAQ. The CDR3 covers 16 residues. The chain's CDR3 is CASSSTLGQGGTEAFF. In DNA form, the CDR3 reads TGTGCCAGCAGCTCGACTCTGGGACAGGGGGGCACTGAAGCTTTCTTT.

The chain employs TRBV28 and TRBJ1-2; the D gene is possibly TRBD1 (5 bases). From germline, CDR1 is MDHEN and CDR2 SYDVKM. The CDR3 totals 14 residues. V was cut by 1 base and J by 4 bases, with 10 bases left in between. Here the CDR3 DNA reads TGTGCCAGCAGTTTATCGGGACGGTCCTATGGCTACACCTTC. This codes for CASSLSGRSYGYTF.

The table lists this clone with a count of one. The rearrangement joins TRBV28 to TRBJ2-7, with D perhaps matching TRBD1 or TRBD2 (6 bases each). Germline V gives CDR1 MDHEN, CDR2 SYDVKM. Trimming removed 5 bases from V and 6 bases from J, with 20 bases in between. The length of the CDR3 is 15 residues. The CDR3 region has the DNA TGTGCCAGCAGTCCACCGATCCGGGGGCGCGGCGAGCAGTACTTC. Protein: CASSPPIRGRGEQYF.

The DNA for the CDR3 is TGTGCCAGCAGCGGGCGCGGAAGGAGCCAGTACTTC. It is translated as CASSGRGRSQYF. The V gene is TRBV5-6, the J gene TRBJ2-5; the D is unclear. The CDR3 sequence is 12 residues long. V lost 4 bases and J 10 bases, leaving 14 bases between the germline ends. Looked up from germline, CDR1 is SGHDT and CDR2 is YYEEEE.

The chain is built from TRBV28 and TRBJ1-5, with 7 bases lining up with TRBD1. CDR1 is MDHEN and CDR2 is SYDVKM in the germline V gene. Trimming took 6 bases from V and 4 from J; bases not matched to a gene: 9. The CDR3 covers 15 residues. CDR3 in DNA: TGTGCCAGCAGGTCCGGGACAGCAAGAAATCAGCCCCAGCATTTT. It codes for CASRSGTARNQPQHF.

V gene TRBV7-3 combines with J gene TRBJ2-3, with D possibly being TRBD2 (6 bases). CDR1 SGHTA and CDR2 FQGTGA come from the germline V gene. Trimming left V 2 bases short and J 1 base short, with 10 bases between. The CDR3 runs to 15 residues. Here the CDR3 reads CASSLYGGGTDTQYF. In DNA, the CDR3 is TGTGCCAGCAGCTTATATGGCGGGGGCACAGATACGCAGTATTTT.

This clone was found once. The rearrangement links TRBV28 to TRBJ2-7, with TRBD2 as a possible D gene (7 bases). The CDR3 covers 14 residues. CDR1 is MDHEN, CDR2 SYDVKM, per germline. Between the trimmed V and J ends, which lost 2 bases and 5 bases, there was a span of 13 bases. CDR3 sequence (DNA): TGTGCCAGCAGTTTAGGGGGGGGGCGCAACGAGCAGTACTTC. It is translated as CASSLGGGRNEQYF. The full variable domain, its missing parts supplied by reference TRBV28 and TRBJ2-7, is DVKVTQSSRYLVKRTGEKVFLECVQDMDHENMFWYRQDPGLGLRLIYFSYDVKMKEKGDIPEGYSVSREKKERFSLILESASTNQTSMYLCASSLGGGRNEQYFGPGTRLTVT.

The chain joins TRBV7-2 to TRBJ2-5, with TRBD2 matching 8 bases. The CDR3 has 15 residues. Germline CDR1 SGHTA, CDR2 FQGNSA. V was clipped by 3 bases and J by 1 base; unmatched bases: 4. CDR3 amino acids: CASSLSGGAQETQYF. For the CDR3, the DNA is TGTGCCAGCAGCTTGTCCGGGGGGGCCCAAGAGACCCAGTACTTC.

In DNA, the CDR3 is TGTGCCAGCAGCTTGACAGGACACTTGCAAGAGACCCAGTACTTC. This gives the protein CASSLTGHLQETQYF. J is TRBJ2-5 and V is TRBV7-2; D is possibly TRBD1 (6 bases). Germline lookup yields CDR1 SGHTA and CDR2 FQGNSA. V was trimmed by 3 bases and J by 2 bases, leaving 13 bases between them. The CDR3 is 15 residues long. Complete variable domain (other parts from reference TRBV7-2 and TRBJ2-5): GAGVSQSPSNKVTEKGKDVELRCDPISGHTALYWYRQSLGQGLEFLIYFQGNSAPDKSGLPSDRFSAERTGGSVSTLTIQRTQQEDSAVYLCASSLTGHLQETQYFGPGTRLLVL.